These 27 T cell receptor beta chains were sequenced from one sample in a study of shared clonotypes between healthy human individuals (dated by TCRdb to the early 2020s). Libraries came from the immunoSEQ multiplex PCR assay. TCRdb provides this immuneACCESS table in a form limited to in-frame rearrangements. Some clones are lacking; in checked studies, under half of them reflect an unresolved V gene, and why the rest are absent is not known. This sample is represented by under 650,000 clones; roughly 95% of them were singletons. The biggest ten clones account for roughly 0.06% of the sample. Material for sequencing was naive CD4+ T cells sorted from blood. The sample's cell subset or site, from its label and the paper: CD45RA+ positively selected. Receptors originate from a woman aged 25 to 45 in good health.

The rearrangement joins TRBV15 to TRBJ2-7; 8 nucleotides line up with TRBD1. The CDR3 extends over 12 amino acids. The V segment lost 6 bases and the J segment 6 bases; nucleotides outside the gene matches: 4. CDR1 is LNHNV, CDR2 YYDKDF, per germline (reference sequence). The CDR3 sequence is CATRDRVGEQYF. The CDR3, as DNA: TGTGCCACCAGGGACAGGGTGGGCGAGCAGTACTTC.

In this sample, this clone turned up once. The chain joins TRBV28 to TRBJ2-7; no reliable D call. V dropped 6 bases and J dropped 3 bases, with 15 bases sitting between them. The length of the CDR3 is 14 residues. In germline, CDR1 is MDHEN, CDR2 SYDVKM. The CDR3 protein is CASSPGQAIYEQYF. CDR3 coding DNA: TGTGCCAGCAGCCCCGGGCAGGCGATCTACGAGCAGTACTTC.

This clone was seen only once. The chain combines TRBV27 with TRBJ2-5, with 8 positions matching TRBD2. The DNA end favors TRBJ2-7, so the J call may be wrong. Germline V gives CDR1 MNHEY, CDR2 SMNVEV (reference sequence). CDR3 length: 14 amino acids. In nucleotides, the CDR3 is TGTGCCAGCAGTCCCCGGGGACTAGCCTACGAGCAGTACTTC. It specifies CASSPRGLAYEQYF.

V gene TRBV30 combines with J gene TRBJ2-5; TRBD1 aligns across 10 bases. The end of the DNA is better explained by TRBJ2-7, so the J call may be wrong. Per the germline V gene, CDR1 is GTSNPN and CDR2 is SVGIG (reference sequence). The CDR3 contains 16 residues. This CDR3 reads CAWRGLGQGDSYEQYF. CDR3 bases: TGTGCCTGGAGGGGCCTCGGACAGGGGGACTCCTACGAGCAGTACTTC.

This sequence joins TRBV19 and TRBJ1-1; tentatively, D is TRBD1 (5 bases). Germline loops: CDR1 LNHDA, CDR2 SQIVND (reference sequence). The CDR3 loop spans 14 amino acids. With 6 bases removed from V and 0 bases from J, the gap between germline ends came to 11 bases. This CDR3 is CASRTGLLNTEAFF. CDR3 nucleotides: TGTGCCAGTAGGACGGGACTCCTGAACACTGAAGCTTTCTTT.

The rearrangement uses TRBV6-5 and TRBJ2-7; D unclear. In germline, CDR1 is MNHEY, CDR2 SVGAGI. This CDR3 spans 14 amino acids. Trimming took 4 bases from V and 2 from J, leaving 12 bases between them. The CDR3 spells CASSSYSSTYEQYF. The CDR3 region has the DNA TGTGCCAGCAGTTCATACAGTAGCACCTACGAGCAGTACTTC.

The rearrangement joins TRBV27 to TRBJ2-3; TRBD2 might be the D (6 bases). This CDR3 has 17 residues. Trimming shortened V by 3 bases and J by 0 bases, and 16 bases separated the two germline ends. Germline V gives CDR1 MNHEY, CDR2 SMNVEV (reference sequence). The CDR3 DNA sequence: TGTGCCAGCAGTTTTCCCGGGACTCCAACTAGCACAGATACGCAGTATTTT. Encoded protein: CASSFPGTPTSTDTQYF.

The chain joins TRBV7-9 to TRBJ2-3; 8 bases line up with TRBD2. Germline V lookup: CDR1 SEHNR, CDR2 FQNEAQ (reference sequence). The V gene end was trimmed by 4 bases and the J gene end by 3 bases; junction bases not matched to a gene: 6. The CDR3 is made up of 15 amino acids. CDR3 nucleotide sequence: TGTGCCAGCAGCTCCGGGGCGGGAGGAACAGATACGCAGTATTTT. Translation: CASSSGAGGTDTQYF.

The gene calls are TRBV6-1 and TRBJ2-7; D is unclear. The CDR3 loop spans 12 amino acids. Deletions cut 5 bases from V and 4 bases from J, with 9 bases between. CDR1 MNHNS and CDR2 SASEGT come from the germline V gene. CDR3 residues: CASSLQAYEQYF. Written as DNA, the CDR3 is TGTGCCAGCAGTCTCCAAGCATACGAGCAGTACTTC.

CDR3 coding DNA: TGTGCCACCAGCAGGATAGCGGGAGGATTCTACAATGAGCAGTTCTTC. Amino acids: CATSRIAGGFYNEQFF. The chain recombines TRBV15 with TRBJ2-1, with 10 bases identical to TRBD2. CDR3 length: 16 amino acids. The J segment lost 3 bases and the V segment lost 3 bases, leaving 5 bases of the junction unmatched. The germline gives CDR1 LNHNV, CDR2 YYDKDF (reference sequence).

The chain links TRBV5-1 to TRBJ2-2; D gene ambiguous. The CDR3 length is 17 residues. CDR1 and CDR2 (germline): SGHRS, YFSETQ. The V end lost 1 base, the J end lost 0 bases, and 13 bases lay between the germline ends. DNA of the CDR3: TGCGCCAGCAGCTTGCTCCCGACTGGGACGAACACCGGGGAGCTGTTTTTT. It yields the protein CASSLLPTGTNTGELFF.

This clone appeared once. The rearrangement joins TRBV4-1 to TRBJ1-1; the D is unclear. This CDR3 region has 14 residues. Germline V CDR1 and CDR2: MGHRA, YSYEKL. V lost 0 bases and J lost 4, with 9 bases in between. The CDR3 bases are TGCGCCAGCAGCCAAGATGGGCCGACCACTGAAGCTTTCTTT. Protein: CASSQDGPTTEAFF.

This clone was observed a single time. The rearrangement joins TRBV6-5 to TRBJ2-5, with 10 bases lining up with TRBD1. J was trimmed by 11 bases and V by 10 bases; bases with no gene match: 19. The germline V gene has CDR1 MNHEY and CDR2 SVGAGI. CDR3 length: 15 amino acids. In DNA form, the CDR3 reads TGTGCCACCCAGAAGGAGGGACAGGGGATTCGTCAGCAGTACTTC. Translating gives CATQKEGQGIRQQYF.

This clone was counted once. CDR3 residues: CASSRLKRGDGETQYF. In nucleotides, the CDR3 is TGTGCCAGCAGCCGTTTAAAAAGGGGGGACGGGGAGACCCAGTACTTC. This rearrangement joins TRBV2 to TRBJ2-5; the D gene could be TRBD1 or TRBD2 (6 bases each). The V gene's germline CDR1 is SNHLY and CDR2 FYNNEI. Trimming shortened V by 6 bases and J by 5 bases, and 22 bases separated the two germline ends. CDR3 length: 16 amino acids.

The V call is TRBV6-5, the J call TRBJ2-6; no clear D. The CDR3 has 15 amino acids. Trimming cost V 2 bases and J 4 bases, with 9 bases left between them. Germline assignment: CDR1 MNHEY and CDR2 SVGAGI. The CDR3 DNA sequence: TGTGCCAGCAGTTACGGGCCACCCGGGGCCAACGTCCTGACTTTC. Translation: CASSYGPPGANVLTF.

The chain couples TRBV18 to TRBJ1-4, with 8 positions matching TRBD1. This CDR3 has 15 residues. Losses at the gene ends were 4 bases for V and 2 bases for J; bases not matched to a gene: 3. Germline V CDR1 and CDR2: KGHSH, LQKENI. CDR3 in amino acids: CASSQTGVTNEKLFF. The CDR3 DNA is TGTGCCAGCTCACAGACAGGGGTGACTAATGAAAAACTGTTTTTT.

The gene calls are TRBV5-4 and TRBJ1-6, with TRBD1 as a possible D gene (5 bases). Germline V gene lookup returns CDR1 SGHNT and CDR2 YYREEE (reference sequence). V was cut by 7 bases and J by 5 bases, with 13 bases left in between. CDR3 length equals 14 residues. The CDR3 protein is CASGPGRNNSPLHF. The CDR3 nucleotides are TGTGCCAGCGGACCGGGACGGAATAATTCACCCCTCCACTTT.

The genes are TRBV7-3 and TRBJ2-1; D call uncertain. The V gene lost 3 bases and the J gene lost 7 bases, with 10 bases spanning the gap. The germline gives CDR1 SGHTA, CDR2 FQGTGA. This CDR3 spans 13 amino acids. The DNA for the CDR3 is TGTGCCAGCAGCTTTGGACGTGATAATGAGCAGTTCTTC. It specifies CASSFGRDNEQFF.

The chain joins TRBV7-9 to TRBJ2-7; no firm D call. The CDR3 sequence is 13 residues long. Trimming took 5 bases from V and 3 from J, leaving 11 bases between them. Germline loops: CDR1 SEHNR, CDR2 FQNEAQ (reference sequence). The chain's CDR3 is CASSQPSGYEQYF. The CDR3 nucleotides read TGTGCCAGCAGCCAGCCGTCAGGCTACGAGCAGTACTTC.

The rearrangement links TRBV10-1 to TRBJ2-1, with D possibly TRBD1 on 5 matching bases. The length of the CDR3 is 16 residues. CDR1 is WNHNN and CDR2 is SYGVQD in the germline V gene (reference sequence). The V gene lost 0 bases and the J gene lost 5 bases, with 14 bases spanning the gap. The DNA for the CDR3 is TGCGCCAGCAGTGAGTCCACAGGCAATCCAAACAATGAGCAGTTCTTC. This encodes CASSESTGNPNNEQFF.

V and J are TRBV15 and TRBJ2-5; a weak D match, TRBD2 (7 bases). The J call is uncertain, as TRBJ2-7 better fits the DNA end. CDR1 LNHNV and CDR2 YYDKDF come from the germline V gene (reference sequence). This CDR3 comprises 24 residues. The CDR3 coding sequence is TGTGCCACCAGCAGAGATAATGGTGTGAGGACAGCGGGATTTCGCGGCGGGAGCATCTACGAGCAGTACTTC. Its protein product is CATSRDNGVRTAGFRGGSIYEQYF.

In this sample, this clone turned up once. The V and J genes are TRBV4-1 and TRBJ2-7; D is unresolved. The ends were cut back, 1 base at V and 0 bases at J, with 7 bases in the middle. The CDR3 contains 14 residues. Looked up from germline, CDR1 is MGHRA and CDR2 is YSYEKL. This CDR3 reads CASSQAFSSYEQYF. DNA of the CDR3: TGCGCCAGCAGCCAAGCCTTTAGCTCCTACGAGCAGTACTTC.

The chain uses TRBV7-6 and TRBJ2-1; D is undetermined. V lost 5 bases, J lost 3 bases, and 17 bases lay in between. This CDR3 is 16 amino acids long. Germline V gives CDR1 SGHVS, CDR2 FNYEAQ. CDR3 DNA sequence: TGTGCCAGCAGCCTACCGCTGACTGATAACTACAATGAGCAGTTCTTC. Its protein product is CASSLPLTDNYNEQFF.

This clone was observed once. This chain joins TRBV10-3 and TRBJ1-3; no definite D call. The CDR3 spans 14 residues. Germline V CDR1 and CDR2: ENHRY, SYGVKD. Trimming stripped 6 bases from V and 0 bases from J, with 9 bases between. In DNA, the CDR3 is TGTGCCATCAGGGACGATAGCTCTGGAAACACCATATATTTT. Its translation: CAIRDDSSGNTIYF.

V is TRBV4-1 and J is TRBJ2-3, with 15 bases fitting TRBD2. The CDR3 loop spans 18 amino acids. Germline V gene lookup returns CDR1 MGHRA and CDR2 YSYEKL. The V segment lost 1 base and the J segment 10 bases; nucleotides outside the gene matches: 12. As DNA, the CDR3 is TGCGCCAGCAGCCAAGCCCTCATAGGACTAGCGGGAGGGCGGGCGCAGTATTTT. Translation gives CASSQALIGLAGGRAQYF.

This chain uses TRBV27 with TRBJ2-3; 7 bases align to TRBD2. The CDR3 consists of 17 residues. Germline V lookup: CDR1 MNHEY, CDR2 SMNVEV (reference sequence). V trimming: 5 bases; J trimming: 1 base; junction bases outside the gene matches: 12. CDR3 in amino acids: CASSPQTGGGGTDTQYF. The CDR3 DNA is TGTGCCAGCAGTCCCCAAACTGGGGGAGGGGGCACAGATACGCAGTATTTT.

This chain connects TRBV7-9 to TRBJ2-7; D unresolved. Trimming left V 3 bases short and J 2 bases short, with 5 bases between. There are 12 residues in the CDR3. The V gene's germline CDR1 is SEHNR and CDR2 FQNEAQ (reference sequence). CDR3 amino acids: CASSFTAYEQYF. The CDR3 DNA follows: TGTGCCAGCAGCTTTACGGCCTACGAGCAGTACTTC.